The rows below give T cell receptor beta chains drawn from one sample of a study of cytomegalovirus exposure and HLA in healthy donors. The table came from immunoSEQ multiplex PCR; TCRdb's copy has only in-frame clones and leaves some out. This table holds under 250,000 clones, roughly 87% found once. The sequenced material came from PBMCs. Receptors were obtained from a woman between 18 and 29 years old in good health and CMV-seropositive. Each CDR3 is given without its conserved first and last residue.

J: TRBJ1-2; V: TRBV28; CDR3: ASSFRTGRGYT
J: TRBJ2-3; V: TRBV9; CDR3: ASSAGTSDTDTQY
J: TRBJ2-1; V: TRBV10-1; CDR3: ASSERPYSNEQF
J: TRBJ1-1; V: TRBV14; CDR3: ASSHPGLPEAF
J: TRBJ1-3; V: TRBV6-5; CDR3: ASSYSRFSGNTIY
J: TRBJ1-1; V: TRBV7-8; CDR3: ASSFYGQGPEAF
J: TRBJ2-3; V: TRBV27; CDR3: ASSYTSGRTDTQY
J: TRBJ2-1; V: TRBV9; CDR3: ASSVGGGQRLFNEQF
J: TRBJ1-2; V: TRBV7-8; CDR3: ASSLDWRGNGYT
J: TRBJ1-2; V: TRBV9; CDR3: ASSIRGGNYGYT
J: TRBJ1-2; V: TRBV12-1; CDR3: ASSFAPGGVLRYGYT
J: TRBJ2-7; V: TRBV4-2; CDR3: ASSQGNSGSYEQY
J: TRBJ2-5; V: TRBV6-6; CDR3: ASSYRRVQETQY
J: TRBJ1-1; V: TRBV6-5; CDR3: ASRTTRGWSTEAF
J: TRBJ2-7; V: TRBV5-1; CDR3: ASTRTSATYEQY
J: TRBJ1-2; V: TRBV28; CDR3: ASSLWAGGGPPHGYT
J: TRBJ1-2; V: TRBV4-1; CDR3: ASSQLGQGNYGYT
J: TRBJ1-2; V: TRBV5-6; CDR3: ASSLASGFRGSYGYT
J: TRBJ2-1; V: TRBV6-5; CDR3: ASSYGRYSYNEQF
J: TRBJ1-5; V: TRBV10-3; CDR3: AISERGHFDYQPQH
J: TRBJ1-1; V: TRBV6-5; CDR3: ASSYGGGGNTEAF
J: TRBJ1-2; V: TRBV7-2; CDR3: ASSPTGLANYGYT
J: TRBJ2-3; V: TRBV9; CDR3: ASSAQSSGRSDTQY
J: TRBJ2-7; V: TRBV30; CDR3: AWRLRTYEQY
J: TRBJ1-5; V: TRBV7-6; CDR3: ASSPNELNQPQH
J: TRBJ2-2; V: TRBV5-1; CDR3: ASREFPANTGELF